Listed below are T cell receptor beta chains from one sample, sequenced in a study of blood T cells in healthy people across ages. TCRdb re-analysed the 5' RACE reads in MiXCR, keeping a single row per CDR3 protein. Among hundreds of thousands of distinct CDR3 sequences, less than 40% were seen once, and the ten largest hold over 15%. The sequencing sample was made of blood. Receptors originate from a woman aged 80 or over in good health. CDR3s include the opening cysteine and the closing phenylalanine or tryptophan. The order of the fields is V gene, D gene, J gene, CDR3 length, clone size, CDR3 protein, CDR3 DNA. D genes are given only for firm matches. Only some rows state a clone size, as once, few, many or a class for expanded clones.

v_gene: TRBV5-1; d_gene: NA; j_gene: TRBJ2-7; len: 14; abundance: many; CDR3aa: CASSLDDKTYEQYF; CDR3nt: TGCGCCAGCAGCTTGGATGACAAAACCTACGAGCAGTACTTC
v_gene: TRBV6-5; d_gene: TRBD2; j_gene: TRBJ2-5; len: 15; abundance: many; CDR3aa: CASSVAGTTRETQYF; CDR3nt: TGTGCCAGCAGTGTAGCGGGGACGACCCGAGAGACCCAGTACTTC
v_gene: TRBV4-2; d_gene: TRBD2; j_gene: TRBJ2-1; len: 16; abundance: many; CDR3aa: CASSPQAGGHVNEQFF; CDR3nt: TGTGCCAGCAGCCCGCAAGCGGGGGGCCATGTCAATGAGCAGTTCTTC
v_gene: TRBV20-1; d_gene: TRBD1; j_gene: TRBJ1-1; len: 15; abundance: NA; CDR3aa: CGARSGGQGRTEAFF; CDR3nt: TGCGGTGCTAGATCAGGGGGACAGGGGAGGACTGAAGCTTTCTTT
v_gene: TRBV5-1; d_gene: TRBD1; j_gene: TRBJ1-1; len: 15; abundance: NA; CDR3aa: CASSPTTGEFTEAFF; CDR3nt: TGCGCCAGCAGCCCGACGACAGGGGAGTTTACTGAAGCTTTCTTT
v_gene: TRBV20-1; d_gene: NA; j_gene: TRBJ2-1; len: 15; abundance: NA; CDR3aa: CSARDLENSYNEQFF; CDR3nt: TGCAGTGCTAGAGATTTGGAGAATAGCTACAATGAGCAGTTCTTC
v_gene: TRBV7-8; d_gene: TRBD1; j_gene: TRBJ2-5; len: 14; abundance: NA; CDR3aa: CASSLRQGAGEQYF; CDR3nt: TGTGCCAGCAGCCTCCGACAGGGGGCAGGGGAGCAGTACTTC
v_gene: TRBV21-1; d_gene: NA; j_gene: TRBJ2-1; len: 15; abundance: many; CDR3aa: CASSKGGEGYNEQFF; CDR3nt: TGTGCCAGCAGCAAAGGGGGTGAGGGATACAATGAGCAGTTCTTC
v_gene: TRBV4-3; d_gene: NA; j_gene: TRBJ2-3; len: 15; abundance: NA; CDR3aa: CASSQDGLSTDTQYF; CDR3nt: TGCGCCAGCAGCCAAGATGGACTAAGCACAGATACGCAGTATTTT
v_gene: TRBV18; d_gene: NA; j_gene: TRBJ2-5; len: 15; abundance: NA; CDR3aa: CASSPYRGIQETQYF; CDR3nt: TGTGCCAGCTCACCATATCGGGGAATCCAAGAGACCCAGTACTTC
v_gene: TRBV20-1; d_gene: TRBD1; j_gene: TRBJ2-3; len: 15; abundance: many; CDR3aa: CSASQGAGAPVEQYF; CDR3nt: TGCAGTGCCTCACAGGGGGCGGGGGCCCCCGTCGAGCAGTATTTT
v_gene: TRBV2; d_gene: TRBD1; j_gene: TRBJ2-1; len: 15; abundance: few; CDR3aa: CASRGTAYTYNEQFF; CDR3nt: TGTGCCAGCAGGGGGACAGCCTATACCTACAATGAGCAGTTCTTC
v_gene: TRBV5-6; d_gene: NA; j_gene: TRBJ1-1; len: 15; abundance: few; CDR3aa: CASSPRGGMGTEAFF; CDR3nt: TGTGCCAGCAGTCCACGGGGGGGTATGGGCACTGAAGCTTTCTTT
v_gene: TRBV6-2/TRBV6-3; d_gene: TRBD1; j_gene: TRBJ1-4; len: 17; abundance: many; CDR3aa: CASSYSADRVESEKLFF; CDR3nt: TGTGCCAGCAGTTACTCCGCTGACAGGGTTGAGAGTGAAAAACTGTTTTTT
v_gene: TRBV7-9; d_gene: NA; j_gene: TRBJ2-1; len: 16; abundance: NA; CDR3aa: CASSLIRGGSYNEQFF; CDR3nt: TGTGCCAGCAGCTTGATAAGGGGGGGCTCCTACAATGAGCAGTTCTTC
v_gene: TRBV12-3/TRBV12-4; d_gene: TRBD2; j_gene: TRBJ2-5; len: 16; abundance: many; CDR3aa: CASSLATSGGAETQYF; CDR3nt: TGTGCCAGCAGCTTAGCGACTAGCGGGGGGGCTGAGACCCAGTACTTC
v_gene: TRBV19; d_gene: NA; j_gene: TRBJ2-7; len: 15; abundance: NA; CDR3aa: CASSIELGSGYEQYF; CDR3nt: TGTGCCAGTAGTATCGAGTTGGGGAGCGGATACGAGCAGTACTTC
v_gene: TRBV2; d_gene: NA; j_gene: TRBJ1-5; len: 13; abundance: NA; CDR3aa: CASSDRGTSPQHF; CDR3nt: TGTGCCAGCAGTGATCGGGGGACATCACCCCAGCATTTT
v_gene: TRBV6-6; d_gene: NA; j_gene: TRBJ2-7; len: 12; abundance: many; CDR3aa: CASEDSAYEQYF; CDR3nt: TGTGCCAGTGAAGACAGCGCCTACGAGCAGTACTTC
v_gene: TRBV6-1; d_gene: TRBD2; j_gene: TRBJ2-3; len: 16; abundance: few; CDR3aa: CASRGLGRGGPDTQYF; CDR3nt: TGTGCCAGCAGGGGACTCGGGCGGGGGGGCCCGGATACGCAGTATTTT
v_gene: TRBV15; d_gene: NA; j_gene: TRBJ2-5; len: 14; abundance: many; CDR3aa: CATSREGTLGTQYF; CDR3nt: TGTGCCACCAGCAGAGAAGGGACGCTGGGGACCCAGTACTTC
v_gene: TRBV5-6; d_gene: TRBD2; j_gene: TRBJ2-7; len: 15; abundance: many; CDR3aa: CASREWTSGLIEQYF; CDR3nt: TGTGCCAGCAGGGAGTGGACTAGCGGGTTGATCGAGCAGTACTTC
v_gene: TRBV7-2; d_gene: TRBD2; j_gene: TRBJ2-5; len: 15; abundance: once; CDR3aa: CASSLGSSGDETQYF; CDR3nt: TGTGCCAGCAGCTTAGGGTCTAGCGGGGACGAGACCCAGTACTTC
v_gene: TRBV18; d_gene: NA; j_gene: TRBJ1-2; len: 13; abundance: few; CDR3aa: CASSPRAGDGYTF; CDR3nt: TGTGCCAGCTCACCCAGGGCAGGGGATGGCTACACCTTC
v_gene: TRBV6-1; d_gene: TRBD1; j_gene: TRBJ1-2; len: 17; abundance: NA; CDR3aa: CASSDPGTGPFNYGYTF; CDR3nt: TGTGCCAGCAGTGATCCCGGGACAGGTCCCTTTAACTATGGCTACACCTTC
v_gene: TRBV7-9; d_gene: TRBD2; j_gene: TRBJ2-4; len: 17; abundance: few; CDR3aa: CASRGTSGGSGKNIQYF; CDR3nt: TGTGCCAGCAGAGGGACTAGCGGTGGATCGGGTAAAAACATTCAGTACTTC
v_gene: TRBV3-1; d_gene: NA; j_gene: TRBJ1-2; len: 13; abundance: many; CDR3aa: CASSPYDSYGYTF; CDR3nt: TGTGCCAGCAGCCCATACGACAGCTATGGCTACACCTTC
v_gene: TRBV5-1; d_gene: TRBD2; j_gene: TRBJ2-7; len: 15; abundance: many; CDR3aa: CASSRTSGGAYEQYF; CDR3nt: TGCGCCAGCAGCCGGACCAGCGGGGGGGCCTACGAGCAGTACTTC
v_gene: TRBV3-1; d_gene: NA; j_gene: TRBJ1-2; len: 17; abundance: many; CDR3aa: CASSRNHPGRASYGYTF; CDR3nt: TGTGCCAGCAGCCGAAACCATCCAGGCAGGGCGAGCTATGGCTACACCTTC
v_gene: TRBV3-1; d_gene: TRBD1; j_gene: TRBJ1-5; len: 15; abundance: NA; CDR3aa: CASSRGQGNNQPQHF; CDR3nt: TGTGCCAGCAGCCGCGGACAGGGTAACAATCAGCCCCAGCATTTT
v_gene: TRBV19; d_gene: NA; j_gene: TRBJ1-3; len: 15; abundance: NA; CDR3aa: CASSISGSQGNTIYF; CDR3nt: TGTGCCAGTAGTATCTCAGGCAGTCAAGGAAACACCATATATTTT
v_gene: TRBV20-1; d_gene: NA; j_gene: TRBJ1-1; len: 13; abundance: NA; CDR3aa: CSATDGGRPEAFF; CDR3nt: TGCAGTGCTACGGACGGGGGGCGACCTGAAGCTTTCTTT
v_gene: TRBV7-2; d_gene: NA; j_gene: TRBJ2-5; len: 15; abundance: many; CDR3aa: CASSLGLRTQETQYF; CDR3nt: TGTGCCAGCAGCTTAGGGCTGAGGACTCAAGAGACCCAGTACTTC
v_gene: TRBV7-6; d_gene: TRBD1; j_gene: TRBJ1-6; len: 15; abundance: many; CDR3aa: CASSRVGQANSPLHF; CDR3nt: TGTGCCAGCAGCCGTGTGGGACAGGCTAATTCACCCCTCCACTTT
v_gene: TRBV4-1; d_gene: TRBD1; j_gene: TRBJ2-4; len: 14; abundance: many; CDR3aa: CASSQAGTENIQYF; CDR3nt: TGCGCCAGCAGCCAAGCCGGGACAGAAAACATTCAGTACTTC
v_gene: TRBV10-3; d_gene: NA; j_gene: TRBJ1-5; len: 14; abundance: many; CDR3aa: CAISERQGYQPQHF; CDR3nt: TGTGCCATCAGTGAGCGGCAGGGCTATCAGCCCCAGCATTTT
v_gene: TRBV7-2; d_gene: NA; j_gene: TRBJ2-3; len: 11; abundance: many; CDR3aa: CASGDYDTQYF; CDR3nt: TGTGCCAGCGGTGACTACGACACGCAGTATTTT
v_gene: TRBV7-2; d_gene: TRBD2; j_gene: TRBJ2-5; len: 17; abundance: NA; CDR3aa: CASSLLVIAGSKETQYF; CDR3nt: TGTGCCAGCAGCTTATTGGTGATAGCGGGGTCTAAAGAGACCCAGTACTTC
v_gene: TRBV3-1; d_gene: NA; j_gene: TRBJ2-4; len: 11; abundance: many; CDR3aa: CASSQDILQYF; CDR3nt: TGTGCCAGCAGCCAAGATATATTACAGTACTTC